The rows below give T cell receptor beta chains drawn from one sample of a study of T-cell reconstitution after alpha-beta-depleted transplantation in children. One entry per CDR3 protein, called by TCRdb with MiXCR from the PCR reads. The table shows about 580,000 distinct CDR3 sequences, with approximately 22% occurring only once. The sample in question was PBMCs, mostly from graft donor cells, obtained 360 days after TCRalphabeta/CD19-depleted stem cell transplant. These receptors were collected from a boy in the first two years of life who had a stem cell transplant for acute myeloid leukemia, so the T cells may come from the graft donor. The CDR3 runs from the conserved cysteine through the conserved F or W. D genes are given only for firm matches. Clone sizes are given selectively: once, few, many, or a class where the clone is expanded.

CDR3aa	CDR3nt	abundance	d_gene	j_gene	v_gene	len
CASSDAGYGYTF	TGCGCCAGCAGTGACGCAGGCTATGGCTACACCTTC	few	.	TRBJ1-2	TRBV10-2	12
CSARDRSLYNEQFF	TGCAGTGCTAGAGATCGGAGCTTGTACAATGAGCAGTTCTTC	many	.	TRBJ2-1	TRBV20-1	14
CASSYLAGGQPQHF	TGTGCCAGCAGTTACCTTGCGGGGGGACAGCCCCAGCATTTT	many	.	TRBJ1-5	TRBV6-5	14
CASRTTGLGAKNIQYF	TGTGCCAGCAGGACGACAGGGTTGGGGGCCAAAAACATTCAGTACTTC	.	TRBD1	TRBJ2-4	TRBV27	16
CASRQAGGRKNIQYF	TGTGCCAGCAGGCAGGCTGGGGGCAGGAAAAACATTCAGTACTTC	.	.	TRBJ2-4	TRBV12-3/TRBV12-4	15
CASSYSGGATEAFF	TGTGCCAGCAGTTACTCAGGGGGCGCGACTGAAGCTTTCTTT	few	TRBD1	TRBJ1-1	TRBV6-5	14
CASSHSGASTDTQYF	TGTGCCAGCAGCCATAGCGGGGCTAGCACAGATACGCAGTATTTT	many	TRBD2	TRBJ2-3	TRBV7-8	15
CASTAGGGNQPQHF	TGTGCCAGCACCGCAGGGGGGGGTAATCAGCCCCAGCATTTT	many	.	TRBJ1-5	TRBV21-1	14
CASRGQPTNTGELFF	TGCGCCAGCAGGGGACAGCCAACGAACACCGGGGAGCTGTTTTTT	.	TRBD1	TRBJ2-2	TRBV5-1	15
CASKLAGAGGETQYF	TGTGCCAGCAAACTAGCGGGGGCTGGGGGAGAGACCCAGTACTTC	many	TRBD2	TRBJ2-5	TRBV7-2	15
CAVGGTDTQYF	TGTGCCGTAGGGGGCACAGATACGCAGTATTTT	many	.	TRBJ2-3	TRBV7-2	11
CASSLAPYGISAHRGTEAFF	TGTGCCAGCAGCTTAGCCCCCTATGGGATAAGCGCACATCGGGGCACTGAAGCTTTCTTT	.	.	TRBJ1-1	TRBV7-8	20
CSAHLPAAGGMETQYF	TGCAGTGCTCATCTCCCCGCAGCGGGGGGAATGGAGACCCAGTACTTC	many	TRBD2	TRBJ2-5	TRBV20-1	16